The 30 T cell receptor beta chains presented below share a single source sample, sequenced in a study of response to subunit inactivated influenza vaccine. MiXCR, applied by TCRdb to the RT-PCR reads, yields one record per CDR3 protein. The data show approximately 480,000 distinct CDR3 sequences, with approximately 11% seen just once and less than 15% held by the top ten. The source material was PBMCs from blood, sampled roughly 45 days after vaccination. Receptors originate from a man aged 50 to 59 who received an inactivated influenza vaccine.

The sample holds a few counts of this clonotype. This chain uses TRBV20-1 with TRBJ2-3; 9 nucleotides align to TRBD1. Per the germline V gene, CDR1 is DFQATT and CDR2 is SNEGSKA (reference sequence). The trim removed 1 base at V and 2 bases at J, leaving 7 bases unmatched. The CDR3 is made up of 16 amino acids. The CDR3 nucleotides are TGCAGTGCTAGAGGCCTCTGGGACAGGGCCACAGATACGCAGTATTTT. This translates into CSARGLWDRATDTQYF.

V usage is TRBV7-2 and J usage is TRBJ2-2; D unclear. Trimming removed 6 bases from V and 0 bases from J, with 14 bases in between. Germline V gives CDR1 SGHTA, CDR2 FQGNSA. The length of the CDR3 is 16 residues. The CDR3 DNA is TGTGCCAGCAGATCATTCGGCGGAGCGAACACCGGGGAGCTGTTTTTT. Translation gives CASRSFGGANTGELFF.

This clonotype was detected only a few times. J is TRBJ2-4 and V is TRBV12-3 or TRBV12-4; TRBD1 matches 10 bases. The CDR3 covers 14 residues. Trimming removed 5 bases from V and 8 bases from J; junction bases left unmatched: 6. CDR3 in amino acids: CASSSRDRGDIQYF. The DNA for the CDR3 is TGTGCCAGCAGTAGCCGGGACAGGGGTGACATTCAGTACTTC.

The sample holds a few counts of this clonotype. The junction departs from the called germline gene at one end, perhaps through a read error. This rearrangement joins TRBV20-1 to TRBJ1-5; no reliable D call. The germline CDR1 and CDR2 sequences are DFQATT and SNEGSKA (reference sequence). This CDR3 comprises 14 residues. CDR3 sequence: CSARDGSSNQPQHF. The CDR3, as DNA: TGCAGTGCCAGAGACGGCAGTAGCAATCAGCCCCAGCATTTT.

This clonotype was seen many times. The chain has TRBV6-5 and TRBJ2-2; D remains ambiguous. Between the trimmed V and J ends, which lost 10 bases and 8 bases, there was a span of 14 bases. The length of the CDR3 is 12 residues. Germline lookup yields CDR1 MNHEY and CDR2 SVGAGI. Written as DNA, the CDR3 is TGTGCCACCGAAGGAATCGAAGGGGAGCTGTTTTTT. Its protein product is CATEGIEGELFF.

In this sample, this clonotype turned up a few times. V usage is TRBV20-1 and J usage is TRBJ2-5; 9 nucleotides line up with TRBD1. Germline V lookup: CDR1 DFQATT, CDR2 SNEGSKA (reference sequence). The V gene end was trimmed by 6 bases and the J gene end by 7 bases; junction bases not matched to a gene: 15. This CDR3 is 15 amino acids long. The CDR3 is CSAYPATGGGGTQYF. Written as DNA, the CDR3 is TGCAGTGCCTACCCCGCGACAGGGGGTGGAGGGACCCAGTACTTC.

This chain uses TRBV20-1 with TRBJ1-1; no clear D. CDR3 length equals 15 residues. Germline V CDR1 and CDR2: DFQATT, SNEGSKA (reference sequence). Trimming stripped 6 bases from V and 1 base from J, with 18 bases between. CDR3 region: CSASRTALENTEAFF. The CDR3 DNA sequence: TGCAGTGCCTCACGGACGGCCTTAGAGAACACTGAAGCTTTCTTT.

This chain links TRBV11-2 with TRBJ1-2; D gene uncertain. Per germline, CDR1 SGHAT and CDR2 FQNNGV. The CDR3 is 14 amino acids. The ends were cut back, 5 bases at V and 1 base at J, with 11 bases in the middle. CDR3 sequence (DNA): TGTGCCAGCAGCCCCTCTCAGCATAACTATGGCTACACCTTC. It translates to CASSPSQHNYGYTF.

This clonotype was observed a few times. The J gene is TRBJ2-4, the V gene TRBV4-3; the D gene is possibly TRBD1 (6 bases). The CDR3 sequence is 15 residues long. The germline CDR1 and CDR2 sequences are LGHNA and YSLEER. V was cut by 5 bases and J by 7 bases, with 18 bases left in between. This CDR3 is CASSGGASIKNIQYF. The CDR3 region has the DNA TGCGCCAGCAGCGGGGGCGCAAGTATAAAGAACATTCAGTACTTC.

In DNA form, the CDR3 reads TGCGCCAGCAGCTTGGGAACCTACAGGGAAGAAAAACTGTTTTTT. Translated: CASSLGTYREEKLFF. The chain joins TRBV5-1 to TRBJ1-4, with a possible D match to TRBD1 (6 bases). The CDR3 contains 15 residues. The V and J ends lost 0 bases and 8 bases respectively, with 14 bases between them. CDR1 is SGHRS and CDR2 is YFSETQ in the germline V gene.

In this sample, this clonotype turned up many times. The chain joins TRBV29-1 to TRBJ2-1, with 9 bases matching TRBD2. The CDR3 consists of 15 residues. Unmatched junction bases numbered 5, after V lost 5 bases and J lost 0 bases. Germline assignment: CDR1 SQVTM and CDR2 ANQGSEA. The CDR3 DNA is TGCAGCGTTCAAGGGGGACTAGCCTCCTACAATGAGCAGTTCTTC. It translates to CSVQGGLASYNEQFF.

The V call is TRBV4-1, the J call TRBJ2-5; perhaps TRBD1 as D (6 bases). Germline V gene sequence: CDR1 MGHRA, CDR2 YSYEKL. This CDR3 is built from 16 residues. V lost 4 bases and J lost 7, with 22 bases in between. CDR3 nucleotides: TGCGCCAGCAGCCGCTTACAAATGGGGGCTCGGGGGACCCAGTACTTC. It translates to CASSRLQMGARGTQYF.

This clonotype was detected many times. The V gene is TRBV7-2, the J gene TRBJ2-5, with D possibly being TRBD1 or TRBD2 (5 bases each). V lost 4 bases and J lost 1, with 16 bases in between. The CDR3 runs to 16 residues. Germline V lookup: CDR1 SGHTA, CDR2 FQGNSA. The CDR3 nucleotides read TGTGCCAGCAGCTCGTCAGCCGTAGGGACCCAAGAGACCCAGTACTTC. Residues: CASSSSAVGTQETQYF.

The chain carries TRBV11-3 and TRBJ2-1, with TRBD2 matching 11 bases. CDR3 length: 15 amino acids. Germline trimming cut 5 bases from V and 7 bases from J; bases unmatched to any gene: 7. In germline, CDR1 is SGHNT, CDR2 YENEEA. CDR3 residues: CASSKLAGGKNEQFF. As DNA, the CDR3 is TGTGCCAGCAGCAAGCTAGCGGGAGGCAAAAATGAGCAGTTCTTC.

Note on this clonotype: A junction boundary mismatches the germline segment, possibly from a read error. The chain combines TRBV28 with TRBJ2-5; D is unclear. From germline, CDR1 is MDHEN and CDR2 SYDVKM. The CDR3 consists of 14 residues. CDR3 in amino acids: CACSLLEPLETQYF. CDR3 nucleotides: TGTGCCTGCAGTTTATTGGAGCCCCTAGAGACCCAGTACTTC.

The genes are TRBV6-5 and TRBJ2-7, with D possibly TRBD1 on 5 matching bases. V was clipped by 0 bases and J by 2 bases, with 14 bases between them. The CDR3 runs 16 residues. Germline assignment: CDR1 MNHEY and CDR2 SVGAGI. In DNA form, the CDR3 reads TGTGCCAGCAGTTACTCGACCGGACACCAGACCTACGAGCAGTACTTC. Translated, it gives CASSYSTGHQTYEQYF.

This chain connects TRBV12-3 or TRBV12-4 to TRBJ2-3; 10 nucleotides match TRBD2. CDR3 length: 15 amino acids. After removal of 5 bases from V and 4 bases from J, the junction contained 6 bases not matched to a gene. The CDR3 DNA sequence: TGTGCCAGCAGTGGCCCTAGCGGGGGAGCAGATACGCAGTATTTT. Protein: CASSGPSGGADTQYF.

This clonotype was recorded a few times. The rearrangement links TRBV29-1 to TRBJ2-2; 7 bases line up with TRBD1. The CDR3 loop spans 14 amino acids. The V segment lost 7 bases and the J segment 0 bases; nucleotides outside the gene matches: 5. The germline gives CDR1 SQVTM, CDR2 ANQGSEA. Here the CDR3 DNA reads TGCAGCGCACCCGGGACAGCGAACACCGGGGAGCTGTTTTTT. Its protein product is CSAPGTANTGELFF.

The V gene is TRBV6-6, the J gene TRBJ1-5; the D is unclear. The V gene's germline CDR1 is MNHNY and CDR2 SVGAGI (reference sequence). V was pared by 6 bases and J by 5 bases, with 5 bases between. This CDR3 is 11 amino acids long. In nucleotides, the CDR3 is TGTGCCAGCAGGTATGATCAGCCCCAGCATTTT. It codes for CASRYDQPQHF.

This clonotype has at least ten counts. The J gene is TRBJ2-1, the V gene TRBV7-9; the D gene is possibly TRBD1 (5 bases). V lost 3 bases and J lost 5, with 8 bases in between. In germline, CDR1 is SEHNR, CDR2 FQNEAQ (reference sequence). There are 13 residues in the CDR3. Here the CDR3 reads CASSLIQDNEQFF. The CDR3 DNA follows: TGTGCCAGCAGCTTGATACAGGACAATGAGCAGTTCTTC. The whole variable domain, filled in from reference TRBV7-9 and TRBJ2-1, reads DTGVSQNPRHKITKRGQNVTFRCDPISEHNRLYWYRQTLGQGPEFLTYFQNEAQLEKSRLLSDRFSAERPKGSFSTLEIQRTEQGDSAMYLCASSLIQDNEQFFGPGTRLTVL.

The chain carries TRBV28 and TRBJ2-7, with D perhaps matching TRBD1 or TRBD2 (6 bases each). The CDR3 has 14 residues. Germline V gene lookup returns CDR1 MDHEN and CDR2 SYDVKM. Trimming pared 6 bases from V and 4 bases from J, leaving 16 bases between. The CDR3 bases are TGTGCCAGCAGCCCTAGGGGGGAACTATACGAGCAGTACTTC. Residues: CASSPRGELYEQYF. The entire variable domain, with the rest obtained from reference TRBV28 and TRBJ2-7, is as follows: DVKVTQSSRYLVKRTGEKVFLECVQDMDHENMFWYRQDPGLGLRLIYFSYDVKMKEKGDIPEGYSVSREKKERFSLILESASTNQTSMYLCASSPRGELYEQYFGPGTRLTVT.

V gene TRBV20-1 combines with J gene TRBJ2-7; possibly TRBD2 for D (6 bases). The V gene's germline CDR1 is DFQATT and CDR2 SNEGSKA (reference sequence). Trimming pared 4 bases from V and 5 bases from J, leaving 18 bases between. This CDR3 has 14 amino acids. CDR3 coding DNA: TGCAGTGCTACCCCGGCAGGGAGGTGGAACGAGCAGTACTTC. Protein sequence: CSATPAGRWNEQYF.

This clonotype appeared a few times. In DNA form, the CDR3 reads TGCGCCAGCAGCATCGGCGGACTAGCGGGGGGGCCGTCGTCCTACAATGAGCAGTTCTTC. Its translation is CASSIGGLAGGPSSYNEQFF. This rearrangement joins TRBV5-1 to TRBJ2-1; TRBD2 aligns across 15 bases. V dropped 4 bases and J dropped 1; count of bases not matched to a gene: 12. The CDR3 totals 20 residues. The V gene's germline CDR1 is SGHRS and CDR2 YFSETQ.

This clonotype was seen more than once but under ten times. The rearrangement links TRBV6-5 to TRBJ2-2; a possible D gene is TRBD2 (5 bases). Trimming stripped 0 bases from V and 4 bases from J, with 9 bases between. The CDR3 spans 15 residues. Germline V gives CDR1 MNHEY, CDR2 SVGAGI. The CDR3 coding sequence is TGTGCCAGCAGTTACTCTACACGGGGCACCGGGGAGCTGTTTTTT. This translates into CASSYSTRGTGELFF.

This clonotype was found many times. The gene calls are TRBV20-1 and TRBJ2-1, with no clear D. The CDR3 is made up of 11 amino acids. V lost 7 bases and J lost 7, with 11 bases in between. Per the germline V gene, CDR1 is DFQATT and CDR2 is SNEGSKA (reference sequence). CDR3 DNA: TGCAGTGGATTCGGTAGTAATGAGCAGTTCTTC. Translating gives CSGFGSNEQFF.

The chain combines TRBV11-2 with TRBJ2-3; 11 bases are shared with TRBD2. The V gene end was trimmed by 2 bases and the J gene end by 1 base; junction bases not matched to a gene: 11. CDR3 length equals 19 residues. The V gene's germline CDR1 is SGHAT and CDR2 FQNNGV. CDR3: CASSLRVTSGGTGTDTQYF. The CDR3 DNA sequence: TGTGCCAGCAGCTTACGTGTCACTAGCGGGGGAACCGGCACAGATACGCAGTATTTT.

This clonotype was counted ten times or more. This sequence joins TRBV5-1 and TRBJ2-4, with D tentatively TRBD1 or TRBD2 (5 bases each). The CDR3 contains 15 residues. The germline V gene has CDR1 SGHRS and CDR2 YFSETQ. V lost 3 bases, J lost 11 bases, and 21 bases lay in between. In nucleotides, the CDR3 is TGCGCCAGCAGCTCCCACACGGGGAAGGGGAGCGTTCAGTACTTC. It translates to CASSSHTGKGSVQYF.

The V call is TRBV11-3, the J call TRBJ1-1, with 7 bases identical to TRBD1. CDR1 is SGHNT, CDR2 YENEEA, per germline. This CDR3 region has 15 residues. The junction had 3 bases not matched to a gene; V was cut back by 1 base and J by 1 base. In DNA form, the CDR3 reads TGTGCCAGCAGCTTAGGGCGGACAGGGAACACTGAAGCTTTCTTT. Amino acids: CASSLGRTGNTEAFF.

This clonotype was seen a few times. This rearrangement joins TRBV5-1 to TRBJ1-2, with D possibly being TRBD1 (5 bases). The V end lost 4 bases, the J end lost 8 bases, and 18 bases lay between the germline ends. Germline V CDR1 and CDR2: SGHRS, YFSETQ. The CDR3 length is 14 residues. The CDR3 sequence is CASSPDTQGGGYTF. For the CDR3, the DNA is TGCGCCAGCAGCCCGGACACTCAGGGAGGCGGCTACACCTTC.

This clonotype was seen ten or more times. The V and J genes are TRBV20-1 and TRBJ2-7, with TRBD2 matching over 14 bases. Trimming cost V 0 bases and J 3 bases; bases outside gene matches: 10. CDR1 is DFQATT, CDR2 SNEGSKA, per germline (reference sequence). The CDR3 extends over 18 amino acids. The CDR3 loop reads CSARDPTSGRVGGYEQYF. The DNA for the CDR3 is TGCAGTGCTAGAGATCCGACTAGCGGGAGGGTCGGAGGCTACGAGCAGTACTTC.